This T cell receptor (beta chain) emerged from a study of OX40 agonist ivuxolimab in advanced cancers. Findings and caveats of the study: Compared with CD4+, CD8+ T cells on average had more expanded clones.

Measured with immunoSEQ multiplex PCR; TCRdb has only the in-frame clones, and not every one. Of tens of thousands of clones listed, 85% to 90% are singletons. With 4 bases clipped from V and 7 bases from J, the junction kept 8 bases outside the gene matches. This CDR3 is 14 amino acids long. Per germline, CDR1 MNHNS and CDR2 SASEGT. Note on this clone: Its antigen is unknown.

Material: CD4+ or CD8+ T cells sorted from blood, obtained in a trial of the OX40 agonist ivuxolimab. This rearrangement joins TRBV6-1 to TRBJ1-2; TRBD1 agrees at 8 bases. The clonotype originates from an adult with an advanced solid tumor such as melanoma, head and neck, liver or kidney cancer. The CDR3 DNA reads TGTGCCAGCAGTGGGGACAGGAGGCGGGGTGGCTACACCTTC. The encoded protein is CASSGDRRRGGYTF.